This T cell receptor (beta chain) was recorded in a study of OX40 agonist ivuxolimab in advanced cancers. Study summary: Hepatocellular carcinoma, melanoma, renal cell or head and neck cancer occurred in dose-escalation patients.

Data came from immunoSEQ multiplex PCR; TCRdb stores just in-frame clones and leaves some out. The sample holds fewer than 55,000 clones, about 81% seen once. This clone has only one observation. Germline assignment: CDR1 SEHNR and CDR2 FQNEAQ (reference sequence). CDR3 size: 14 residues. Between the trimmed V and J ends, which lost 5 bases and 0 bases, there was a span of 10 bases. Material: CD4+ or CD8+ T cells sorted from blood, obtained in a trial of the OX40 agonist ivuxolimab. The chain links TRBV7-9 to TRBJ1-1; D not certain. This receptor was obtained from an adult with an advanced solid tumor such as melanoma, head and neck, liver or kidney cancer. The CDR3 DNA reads TGTGCCAGCAGCCGCCGGGCCATGAACACTGAAGCTTTCTTT. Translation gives CASSRRAMNTEAFF.